The rows below give T cell receptor beta chains drawn from one sample of a study of Graves' ophthalmopathy and Graves' hyperthyroidism. TCRdb ran MiXCR on the multiplex PCR reads and lists one entry per CDR3 protein. Found here are 200,000 to 300,000 distinct CDR3 sequences, 45% to 55% of them singletons; the top ten hold around 43%. Specimen: peripheral blood. The source is an adult man with Graves' ophthalmopathy. The CDR3 runs from the conserved cysteine through the conserved F or W. The D gene is left open where the match is weak. Rows give clone size only sometimes, using once, few, many, or a class for an expanded clone.

V,size,J,D,DNA,CDR3
TRBV2,.,TRBJ1-2,TRBD1,TGTGCCACCACCCTCAGGACAGGGGGCAATGGCTACACCTTC,CATTLRTGGNGYTF
TRBV5-1,.,TRBJ2-5,TRBD2,TGCGCCGGCAGCTTACTAGGCGGGAGAGATGGCGGGACCCAGTACTTC,CAGSLLGGRDGGTQYF
TRBV20-1,.,TRBJ2-7,.,TGCAGTGCTAGAGGAAAAACCTACGAGCAGTACTTC,CSARGKTYEQYF
TRBV10-3,.,TRBJ2-7,TRBD2,TGTGCCAGCAGTTCGGGACTAGCGGCGCAGCAGTACTTC,CASSSGLAAQQYF
TRBV19,.,TRBJ1-4,.,TGTGCCACCACGTACAGTGCAACTAATGAAAAACTGTTTTTT,CATTYSATNEKLFF
TRBV29-1,few,TRBJ1-2,TRBD1,TGCAGCGTTTTAATGACAGGGGATTATGGCTACACCTTC,CSVLMTGDYGYTF
TRBV20-1,.,TRBJ2-1,TRBD2,TGCAGTGCCCCAAGGACTAGGACAAACAATGAGCAGTTCTTC,CSAPRTRTNNEQFF
TRBV7-9,few,TRBJ2-7,.,TGTGCCAGCAGCCGGGACCGCTCCTACGAGCAGTACTTC,CASSRDRSYEQYF
TRBV19,.,TRBJ2-2,TRBD2,TGTGCCAGTAGCCTAGCGGGAGAGCTTTGGGAGCTGTTTTTT,CASSLAGELWELFF
TRBV4-1,.,TRBJ1-2,TRBD1,TGCGCCAGCAGCCAAAGCCCAACAGGGGACTATGGCCACACCTTC,CASSQSPTGDYGHTF
TRBV5-1,.,TRBJ2-5,.,TGCGCCAGCAGCCAGCCCGGCCGGGAGACCCAGTACTTC,CASSQPGRETQYF
TRBV19,.,TRBJ1-3,.,TGTGCCAGTACTAAGACAGATTCTGGAAACACCATATATTTT,CASTKTDSGNTIYF
TRBV7-8,.,TRBJ1-1,.,TGTGCCAGCAGCTTATTCCACTCGGCGGAGGCTGAAGCTTTCTTT,CASSLFHSAEAEAFF
TRBV20-1,.,TRBJ1-1,.,TGCAGTGCGGGACGTACGTTGGACACTGAAGCTTTCTTT,CSAGRTLDTEAFF
TRBV28,.,TRBJ2-7,.,.,CASSFGSGEQYF
TRBV18,.,TRBJ1-2,.,TGTGCCAGCTCACTCCCGGGATTGGGTGGCTACACCTTC,CASSLPGLGGYTF
TRBV29-1,many,TRBJ2-7,TRBD2,TGCAGCGTTGTACCGGGACTAGCACACGAGCAGTACTTC,CSVVPGLAHEQYF
TRBV5-1,.,TRBJ2-2,.,TGCGCCAGCAGCTTGGAGTATGTAGTTCCCGGGGAGCTGTTTTTT,CASSLEYVVPGELFF
TRBV10-3,few,TRBJ2-7,.,TGTGCCAGCGGCCCCAGAGCGAACAACGAGCAGTACTTC,CASGPRANNEQYF
TRBV12-3/TRBV12-4,few,TRBJ1-1,TRBD1,TGTGCCAGCAGGCCGACAGGGGCGAACACTGAAGCTTTCTTT,CASRPTGANTEAFF
TRBV20-1,.,TRBJ2-2,.,TGCAGTGCTAGACCTACTGTACGAGAAAGAGGCACCGGGGAGCTGTTTTTT,CSARPTVRERGTGELFF
TRBV16,.,TRBJ2-7,TRBD1,TGTGCCAGCAGCCAATCGACAGGGTCCTACGAGCAGTACTTC,CASSQSTGSYEQYF
TRBV29-1,few,TRBJ2-7,.,TGCAGCGTCTCGGGGCGGAACTCCTACGAGCAGTACTTC,CSVSGRNSYEQYF
TRBV7-9,few,TRBJ1-4,.,TGTGCCAGCAGGGCGGCAAAAACTGAAAAACTGTTTTTT,CASRAAKTEKLFF
TRBV20-1,few,TRBJ2-7,.,TGCAGTGCTAGAGTCGACGGTAGGGAGCAGTACTTC,CSARVDGREQYF
TRBV7-9,few,TRBJ1-2,.,TGTGCCAGCAGCTTAGGGACCGACTGGGGCTACACCTTC,CASSLGTDWGYTF
TRBV7-7,few,TRBJ2-5,TRBD2,TGTGCTAGCAGCTCGGGGACTAGCGGCAAAGAGACCCAGTACTTC,CASSSGTSGKETQYF
TRBV24-1,few,TRBJ2-5,.,TGTGCCACCAGTGCCCACCAAGAGACCCAGTACTTC,CATSAHQETQYF
TRBV9,.,TRBJ1-6,TRBD1,TGTGCCAGCAGCCCCCATGGGGGACAGGGTCTGAATTCACCCCTCCACTTT,CASSPHGGQGLNSPLHF
TRBV20-1,.,TRBJ2-7,TRBD1,TGCAGTGCCTCAGGGGGAGTCGAGCAGTACTTC,CSASGGVEQYF
TRBV29-1,few,TRBJ1-1,.,TGCAGCGTTCCCCTAAAGGGGATGAACACTGAAGCTTTCTTT,CSVPLKGMNTEAFF
TRBV5-1,.,TRBJ2-7,.,TGCGCCAGCAGCTTGCCCGACGGGACCTACGAGCAGTACTTC,CASSLPDGTYEQYF
TRBV9,.,TRBJ2-5,.,TGTGCCAGCAGTCGCAGGGGCGGGAAGGAGACCCAGTACTTC,CASSRRGGKETQYF
TRBV12-3/TRBV12-4,.,TRBJ1-6,TRBD1,TGTGCCAGCAGTTCCCAGACAGGGACGAGATCACCCCTCCACTTT,CASSSQTGTRSPLHF
TRBV5-1,few,TRBJ2-7,TRBD1,TGCGCCAGCAGCTGGGGGACAGCCTACGAGCAGTACTTC,CASSWGTAYEQYF
TRBV15,few,TRBJ1-1,.,TGTGCCACCAGCAGAGGAGGCAGCCAAATGAACACTGAAGCTTTCTTT,CATSRGGSQMNTEAFF
TRBV2,.,TRBJ1-4,.,TGTGCCAGCAGTGAAGGGGACTTCCTGTGGAAACTGTTTTTT,CASSEGDFLWKLFF
TRBV19,once,TRBJ1-1,TRBD1,TGTGCCAGTAGTATGGGGGGCAGGGGGCCTGAAGCTTTCTTT,CASSMGGRGPEAFF
TRBV5-4,.,TRBJ2-7,TRBD2,TGTGCCAGCAGCTCTAGCGGGCGTTCCTACGAGCAGTACTTC,CASSSSGRSYEQYF
TRBV12-3/TRBV12-4,few,TRBJ2-7,TRBD1,TGTGCCAGCAGCAGTCAGGGGGTCGAGCAGTACTTC,CASSSQGVEQYF
TRBV7-2,few,TRBJ1-4,.,TGTGCCAGCAGCTTAGAGCCAGGGGATGCTGAAAAACTGTTTTTT,CASSLEPGDAEKLFF
TRBV7-9,.,TRBJ1-2,.,TGCGCCAGCAGCCAAGATCGGGACATTAAGAGAGGTGGCTACACCTTC,CASSQDRDIKRGGYTF
TRBV5-1,many,TRBJ1-2,.,TGCGCCAGCAGGGGAGAAGGCTATGGCTACACCTTC,CASRGEGYGYTF
TRBV10-3,.,TRBJ2-5,TRBD1,TGTGCCTTCCTACCCAGGGGGCGGCAAGAGACCCAGTACTTC,CAFLPRGRQETQYF
TRBV12-3/TRBV12-4,.,TRBJ2-7,TRBD2,TGTGCCAGCAGTCATAGCGGGGGGGCCGTTTACGAGCAGTACTTC,CASSHSGGAVYEQYF
TRBV7-2,.,TRBJ1-1,.,TGTGCCAGCAGCGTAGAAGGGTGGGGCCCTGAAGCTTTCTTT,CASSVEGWGPEAFF
TRBV4-2,.,TRBJ2-2,.,TGTGCCAGCAGCCAAGATCTGTACACCGGGGAGCTGTTTTTT,CASSQDLYTGELFF
TRBV10-2,.,TRBJ1-4,.,TGCGCCAGCAGTGTCGGGGGGAATGAAAAACTGTTTTTT,CASSVGGNEKLFF
TRBV7-9,.,TRBJ2-7,.,TGTGCCAGCAGCTTAGGCCTGATCGAAGGGATCCCCTACGAGCAGTACTTC,CASSLGLIEGIPYEQYF
TRBV20-1,few,TRBJ2-2,TRBD1,TGCAGTGCTAGAGTGACAGGGGGGCCCGGGGAGCTGTTTTTT,CSARVTGGPGELFF
TRBV24-1,.,TRBJ2-7,.,TGTGCCACCAGTGACCCTGCCATCAGTGAGGGAAACGAGCAGTACTTC,CATSDPAISEGNEQYF
TRBV5-4,.,TRBJ2-6,.,TGTGCCAGCAGCTGGTACAGGGAGGCGAGGGCCTCCGTCCTGACTTTC,CASSWYREARASVLTF
TRBV20-1,many,TRBJ1-2,TRBD1,TGCAGCATCAGGGGGGACGGCTACACCTTC,CSIRGDGYTF
TRBV9,.,TRBJ1-1,.,TGTGCCAGCAGCGGGTCCGGGAGAGCCACTGAAGCTTTCTTT,CASSGSGRATEAFF
TRBV10-3,few,TRBJ2-2,.,TGTGCCATCAGTGATAGGCAGATCACCGGGGAGCTGTTTTTT,CAISDRQITGELFF
TRBV19,.,TRBJ2-7,.,TGTGCCAGTAGTATCAGTCAGTGGACCTACGAGCAGTACTTC,CASSISQWTYEQYF
TRBV15,.,TRBJ1-4,.,TGTGCCACCAGCAGAGTTCAGAATGAAAAACTGTTTTTT,CATSRVQNEKLFF
TRBV5-4,.,TRBJ1-4,.,TGTGCCAGCAGCGAGGGACCGTCGCGGGGGGAAAAACTGTTTTTT,CASSEGPSRGEKLFF
TRBV5-1,.,TRBJ1-1,TRBD1,TGCGCCAGCAGCTTGTCGGGACAGGAAGAAGCTTTCTTT,CASSLSGQEEAFF
TRBV15,many,TRBJ2-7,TRBD2,TGTGCCACCAGCAGAGATTTGACTAGCGGGAGGGTCGAGCAGTACTTC,CATSRDLTSGRVEQYF